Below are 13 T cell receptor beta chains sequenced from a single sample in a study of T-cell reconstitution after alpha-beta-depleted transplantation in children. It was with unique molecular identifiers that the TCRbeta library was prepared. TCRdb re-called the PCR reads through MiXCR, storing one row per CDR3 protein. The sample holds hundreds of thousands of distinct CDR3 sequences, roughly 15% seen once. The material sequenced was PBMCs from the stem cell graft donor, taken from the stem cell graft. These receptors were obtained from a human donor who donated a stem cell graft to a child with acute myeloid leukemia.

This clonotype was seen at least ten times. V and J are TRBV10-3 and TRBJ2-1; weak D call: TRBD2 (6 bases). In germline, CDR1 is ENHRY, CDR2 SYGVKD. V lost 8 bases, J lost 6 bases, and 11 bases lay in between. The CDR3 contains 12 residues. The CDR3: CAIGSAGNEQFF. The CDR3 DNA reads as TGTGCCATCGGGTCAGCGGGCAATGAGCAGTTCTTC.

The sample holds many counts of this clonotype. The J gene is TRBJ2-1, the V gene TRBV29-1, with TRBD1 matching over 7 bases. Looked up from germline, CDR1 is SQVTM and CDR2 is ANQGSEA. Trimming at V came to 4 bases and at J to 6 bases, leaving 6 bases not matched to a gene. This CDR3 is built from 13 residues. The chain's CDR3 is CSVGRDRPNEQFF. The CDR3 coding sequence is TGCAGCGTTGGCCGGGACAGACCCAATGAGCAGTTCTTC.

CDR3 sequence reads: CACQVSPSNQPQHF. The CDR3, as DNA: TGTGCCTGTCAGGTTTCCCCTAGCAATCAGCCCCAGCATTTT. The chain carries TRBV30 and TRBJ1-5; D gene ambiguous. The germline CDR1 and CDR2 sequences are GTSNPN and SVGIG (reference sequence). This CDR3 contains 14 residues. Trimming removed 6 bases at V and 0 bases at J, with 12 bases between.

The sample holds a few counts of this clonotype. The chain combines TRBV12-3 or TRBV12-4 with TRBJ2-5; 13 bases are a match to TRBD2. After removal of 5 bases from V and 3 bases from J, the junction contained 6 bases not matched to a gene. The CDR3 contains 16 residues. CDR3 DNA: TGTGCCAGCAGTCTCGGGACTAGCGGGGCCGAAGAGACCCAGTACTTC. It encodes CASSLGTSGAEETQYF.

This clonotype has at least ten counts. The CDR3 DNA reads TGTGCCATCAGTGAGAGAGGGTCACGCACTGAAGCTTTCTTT. Its translation: CAISERGSRTEAFF. The chain combines TRBV10-3 with TRBJ1-1; no definite D call. The length of the CDR3 is 14 residues. Per germline, CDR1 ENHRY and CDR2 SYGVKD. Trimming cost V 2 bases and J 4 bases, with 11 bases left between them.

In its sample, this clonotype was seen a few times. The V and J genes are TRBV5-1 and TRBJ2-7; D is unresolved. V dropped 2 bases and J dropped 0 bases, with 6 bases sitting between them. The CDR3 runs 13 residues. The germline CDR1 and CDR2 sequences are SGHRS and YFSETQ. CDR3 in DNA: TGCGCCAGCAGCTTTCTCCCCTCCTACGAGCAGTACTTC. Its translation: CASSFLPSYEQYF.

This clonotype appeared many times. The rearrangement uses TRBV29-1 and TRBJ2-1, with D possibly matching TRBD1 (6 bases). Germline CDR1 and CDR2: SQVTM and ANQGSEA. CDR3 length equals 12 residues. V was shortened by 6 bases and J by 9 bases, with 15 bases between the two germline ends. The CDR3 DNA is TGCAGCGTCACTACAGGGCTGACTGAGCAGTTCTTC. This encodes CSVTTGLTEQFF.

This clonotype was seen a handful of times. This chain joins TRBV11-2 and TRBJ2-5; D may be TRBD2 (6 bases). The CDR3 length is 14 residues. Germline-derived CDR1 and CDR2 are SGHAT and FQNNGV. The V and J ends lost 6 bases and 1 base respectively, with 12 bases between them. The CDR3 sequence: CASSEGRTQETQYF. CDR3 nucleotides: TGTGCCAGCAGTGAAGGGAGGACCCAAGAGACCCAGTACTTC.

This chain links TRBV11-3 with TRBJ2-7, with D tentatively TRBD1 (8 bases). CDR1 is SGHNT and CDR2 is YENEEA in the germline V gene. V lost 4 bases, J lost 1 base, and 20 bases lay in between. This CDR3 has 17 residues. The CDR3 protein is CASSSFGQGGNSYEQYF. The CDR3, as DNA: TGTGCCAGCAGCTCGTTCGGACAGGGAGGGAATTCCTACGAGCAGTACTTC.

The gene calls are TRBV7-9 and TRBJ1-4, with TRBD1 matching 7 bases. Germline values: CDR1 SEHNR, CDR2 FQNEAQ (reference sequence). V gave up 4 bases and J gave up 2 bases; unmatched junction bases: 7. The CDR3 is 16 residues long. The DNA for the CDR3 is TGTGCCAGCAGCTCATCTGACAGGGCGACTAATGAAAAACTGTTTTTT. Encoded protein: CASSSSDRATNEKLFF.

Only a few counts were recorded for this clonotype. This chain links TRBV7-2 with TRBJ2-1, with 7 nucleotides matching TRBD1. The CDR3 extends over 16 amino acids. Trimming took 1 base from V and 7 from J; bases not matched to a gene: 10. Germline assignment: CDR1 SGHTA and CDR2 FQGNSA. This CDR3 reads CASSLDGRGKPNEQFF. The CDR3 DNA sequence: TGTGCCAGCAGCTTAGACGGCAGGGGGAAGCCTAATGAGCAGTTCTTC.

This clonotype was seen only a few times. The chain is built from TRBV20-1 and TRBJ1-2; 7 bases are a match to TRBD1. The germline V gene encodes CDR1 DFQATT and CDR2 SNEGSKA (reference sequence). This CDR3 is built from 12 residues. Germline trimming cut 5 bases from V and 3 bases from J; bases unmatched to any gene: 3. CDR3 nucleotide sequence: TGCAGTGCTTTCCAGGGGGACTATGGCTACACCTTC. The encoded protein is CSAFQGDYGYTF.

The CDR3 sequence: CAWVYQGGSTGELFF. CDR3 DNA sequence: TGTGCCTGGGTGTATCAGGGGGGAAGCACCGGGGAGCTGTTTTTT. The rearrangement joins TRBV30 to TRBJ2-2, with D perhaps matching TRBD1 (7 bases). The CDR3 has 15 residues. The germline V and J ends were trimmed by 5 bases and 4 bases, with 17 bases remaining between them. Looked up from germline, CDR1 is GTSNPN and CDR2 is SVGIG (reference sequence).